The entry below describes one TCR beta chain. What it binds is unknown. The data originate from a study of T cell responses to AZD1222 COVID-19 vaccine. Assay used: immunoSEQ multiplex PCR; TCRdb lists only in-frame clones, some missing. The sample has more than 110,000 clones, 70% to 90% seen once. Findings and limits, study-wide: The peak T cell response came first, and repertoires were sampled only after it. At baseline, just a handful of AZD1222 recipients tested seropositive. Reports say nearly half of spike-specific TCRs go after unmutated variant regions. Two doses of AZD1222 preceded a rise in Spike-specific TCR breadth and depth.

Trimming pared 4 bases from V and 2 bases from J, leaving 20 bases between. The germline V gene has CDR1 LGHNT and CDR2 FRNRAP. The CDR3 extends over 17 amino acids. The material was peripheral blood, obtained on day 0 of AZD1222 vaccination. The chain uses TRBV12-5 and TRBJ1-2; perhaps TRBD1 as D (6 bases). This sequence originates from an adult in good health. Here the CDR3 reads CASGSMLPTGKNYGYTF. In DNA form, the CDR3 reads TGTGCTAGTGGTTCGATGCTACCTACAGGGAAGAACTATGGCTACACCTTC. The full variable domain, completed using reference TRBV12-5 and TRBJ1-2, is DARVTQTPRHKVTEMGQEVTMRCQPILGHNTVFWYRQTMMQGLELLAYFRNRAPLDDSGMPKDRFSAEMPDATLATLKIQPSEPRDSAVYFCASGSMLPTGKNYGYTFGSGTRLTVV.